A selection of T cell receptor beta chains follows, all from one sample in a study of CD8+CD57+ T cells in acquired aplastic anemia. TCRdb reprocessed the reads via MiXCR and lists one record per CDR3 protein. The sample records roughly 160,000 distinct CDR3 sequences, 40% to 55% being singletons. Sequencing used sorted CD4+, CD8+, or CD8+CD57+ T cells (not recorded which) from PBMCs. The receptors originated from a human donor with aplastic anemia. The CDR3 runs from the conserved cysteine through the conserved F or W. The D gene is left open where the match is weak. Some rows mark clone size as missing; the rest say once, few, many or name a class of expanded clone.

cdr3_nt cdr3_aa d_call v_call clone_size j_call
TGTGCCAGCAGCTTTGGACAGGGGGAGGTTGAGACCCAGTACTTC CASSFGQGEVETQYF TRBD1 TRBV7-2 NA TRBJ2-5
TGTGCCAGTAGTATTCAGGGGGCAAGGACTGAAGCTTTCTTT CASSIQGARTEAFF TRBD1 TRBV19 NA TRBJ1-1
TGCGCCACCCAACTGCGTCGGCGCGATACGCAGTATTTT CATQLRRRDTQYF NA TRBV10-1 NA TRBJ2-3
TGTGCCGCATCGGGACTAGCGGTTGAGCAGTTCTTC CAASGLAVEQFF TRBD2 TRBV30 few TRBJ2-1
TGTGCCAGCAGTTTGGGACTAGCGGCGAGCACAGATACGCAGTATTTT CASSLGLAASTDTQYF TRBD2 TRBV6-6 NA TRBJ2-3
TGTGCCAGCTGCAGGGTGGTCGGGGAGACCCAGTACTTC CASCRVVGETQYF NA TRBV2 NA TRBJ2-5
TGTGCCATCAGTGAGTCGCAGTCTGAAGCTTTCTTT CAISESQSEAFF NA TRBV10-3 few TRBJ1-1
TGCAGCGTTCCCCGGGACAGGAATACAGATACGCAGTATTTT CSVPRDRNTDTQYF TRBD1 TRBV29-1 NA TRBJ2-3
TGCAGTGCTGGGAGGACAGGGGTAGGAAACACCATATATTTT CSAGRTGVGNTIYF TRBD1 TRBV20-1 many TRBJ1-3
TGTGCCAGCAGTGATGCGGGAGCCGAGCAGTACTTC CASSDAGAEQYF TRBD2 TRBV25-1 NA TRBJ2-7
TGTGCCAGCAGCGTAGGGGCGGTTCCCTACGACCAGTACTTC CASSVGAVPYDQYF NA TRBV9 NA TRBJ2-7
TGCGCCAGCAGCTCCAAACAGGGGGTATCGAACACCGGGGAGCTGTTTTTT CASSSKQGVSNTGELFF TRBD1 TRBV5-1 few TRBJ2-2
TGTGCCAGCAGCGCTCCCTGGGGGCCAGATACGCAGTATTTT CASSAPWGPDTQYF NA TRBV9 NA TRBJ2-3
TGCGCCAGCAGCTTGGAGGGGGCCCAATGGGAGACCCAGTACTTC CASSLEGAQWETQYF TRBD1 TRBV5-1 many TRBJ2-5
TGTGCCAGCAGCTCCAGACAGACTTCACCCCTCCACTTT CASSSRQTSPLHF NA TRBV7-2 NA TRBJ1-6
TGTGCCATCAGTGAACTAGACCCGATCTTGGGGGGCTATGGCTACACCTTC CAISELDPILGGYGYTF NA TRBV10-3 NA TRBJ1-2
TGTGCCAGTAGTCGGGCAGGGAGAACATCGTCGAGTTCACCCCTCCACTTT CASSRAGRTSSSSPLHF NA TRBV19 NA TRBJ1-6
TGTGCCAGCAGCTCTAGCAGGCAGGGTAACACCGGGGAGCTGTTTTTT CASSSSRQGNTGELFF NA TRBV11-2 few TRBJ2-2
TGTGCCAGCAGTTACTCGGGGGAGCTTGAGCAGTACTTC CASSYSGELEQYF NA TRBV6-5 NA TRBJ2-7
TGTGCCAGTAACCGCGCGGGATATCCCTACGAGCAGTACTTC CASNRAGYPYEQYF NA TRBV19 many TRBJ2-7
TGTGCCAGAGTGTCTAGCGGACAAAGCTCCTACAATGAGCAGTTCTTC CARVSSGQSSYNEQFF TRBD2 TRBV9 NA TRBJ2-1
TGTGCCAGCAGCGTAGAAGTCGGGTACGAGCAGTACTTC CASSVEVGYEQYF NA TRBV9 NA TRBJ2-7
TGTGCCAGCAGCCCAACAGGAGCCTACGAGCAGTACTTC CASSPTGAYEQYF NA TRBV7-2 NA TRBJ2-7
TGTGCCAGTAGTCTCCCGATGGGTGTCTATGGCTACACCTTC CASSLPMGVYGYTF NA TRBV19 few TRBJ1-2
TGTGCCAGCAGTGGACCGGGGGGCACTGAAGCCTTATTT CASSGPGGTEALF NA TRBV2 NA TRBJ1-1
TGCAGTGCTAGAGATTCGCGAGGGTTGGCCGATGAGCAGTTCTTC CSARDSRGLADEQFF NA TRBV20-1 NA TRBJ2-1
TGTGCCAGCAGTGAAGCGCGGCACCTCATTTCTTTCTTT CASSEARHLISFF NA TRBV6-1 many TRBJ1-1
TGTGCCAGCAAATCGGATGGGCTAGCGGGGGGTAGGTACGAGCAGTACTTC CASKSDGLAGGRYEQYF TRBD2 TRBV6-1 NA TRBJ2-7
TGCAGTGTTTGGACAGGGGGCAATGAGCAGTTCTTC CSVWTGGNEQFF TRBD1 TRBV20-1 few TRBJ2-1
TGTGCCTGGAGTGCAGACAGGGCTGGAAACACCATATATTTT CAWSADRAGNTIYF TRBD1 TRBV30 few TRBJ1-3
TGTGCCAGCAGCCCGTTCGACAGGGGGAACACCGGGGAGCTGTTTTTT CASSPFDRGNTGELFF TRBD1 TRBV11-1 few TRBJ2-2
TGCGCCAGCAGCCCTATGGGGGTAATACAAGAGACCCAGTACTTC CASSPMGVIQETQYF NA TRBV5-1 many TRBJ2-5
TGTGCCAGCAAAGCCGGGACAGGGGGGGGTGAGCAGTTCTTC CASKAGTGGGEQFF TRBD1 TRBV11-2 once TRBJ2-1
TGTGCCAGTAGTATCGCGTGGGAGGGCAGCTACGAGCAGTACTTC CASSIAWEGSYEQYF TRBD2 TRBV19 many TRBJ2-7
TGTGCCACCAGCCCCGGGGGAACCTACGAGCAGTACTTC CATSPGGTYEQYF NA TRBV15 few TRBJ2-7
TGTGCCAGTAGCGAGGGACAGGGGCTTAATGAGCAGTTCTTC CASSEGQGLNEQFF TRBD1 TRBV19 NA TRBJ2-1
TGCGCCAGCAGTGGAACTACGAGGGAGACCCAGTACTTC CASSGTTRETQYF NA TRBV10-1 NA TRBJ2-5